The following is a TCR beta chain sequence with its context. Its antigen is as yet unknown. CDR1 and CDR2 (germline): MDHEN, SYDVKM. The trim removed 5 bases at V and 1 base at J, leaving 7 bases unmatched. The CDR3 loop spans 16 amino acids. The data originate from a study of monozygotic twins with cystic fibrosis. Study results and limitations: Unrelated CF individuals shared fewer identical clonotypes than monozygotic CF twins. Median Simpson clonality of 0.0095 suggested naive T cells predominated. J usage was most co-twin-similar in 8 of 16 pairs, V in 13.

The assay was immunoSEQ multiplex PCR, and TCRdb's table has in-frame clones only and misses some. The data show more than 30,000 clones, approximately 96% seen once. This clonotype was sampled from a girl between 2 and 10 years old with cystic fibrosis. The sequencing sample was made of blood. The chain uses TRBV28 and TRBJ1-2; 10 bases line up with TRBD1. CDR3 in DNA: TGTGCCAGCAGTCCCGATCGGACAGGGGGTAACTATGGCTACACCTTC. It codes for CASSPDRTGGNYGYTF.